These T cell receptor beta chains were read from a single sample in a study of cytomegalovirus exposure and HLA in healthy donors. Libraries were prepared by immunoSEQ multiplex PCR; TCRdb keeps only in-frame clonotypes and omits some of them. This sample has under 250,000 clones, with roughly 81% found just once. Specimen: PBMCs. These receptors were obtained from a woman in her 30s in good health and CMV-seronegative. Each CDR3 is given with its conserved first and last residue. The D gene is left open where the match is weak.

j_gene: TRBJ1-5
v_gene: TRBV11-1
d_gene: -
CDR3aa: CASSGGGREPQHF

j_gene: TRBJ1-1
v_gene: TRBV7-8
d_gene: -
CDR3aa: CASSLKGIGTEAFF

j_gene: TRBJ2-2
v_gene: TRBV9
d_gene: -
CDR3aa: CASARAPDTGELFF

j_gene: TRBJ1-1
v_gene: TRBV5-6
d_gene: TRBD1
CDR3aa: CASSPGQANTEAFF

j_gene: TRBJ2-2
v_gene: TRBV5-6
d_gene: -
CDR3aa: CASSLYEGAWELFF

j_gene: TRBJ1-4
v_gene: TRBV6-6
d_gene: -
CDR3aa: CASSKRWGDEKLFF

j_gene: TRBJ2-3
v_gene: TRBV7-3
d_gene: TRBD2
CDR3aa: CASSQRGEGDTQYF

j_gene: TRBJ2-1
v_gene: TRBV19
d_gene: -
CDR3aa: CASSIVSGGGEQFF

j_gene: TRBJ2-3
v_gene: TRBV2
d_gene: TRBD1
CDR3aa: CASVSGQGYTSTDTQYF

j_gene: TRBJ1-1
v_gene: TRBV6-6
d_gene: TRBD1
CDR3aa: CASTPAEGAGTEAFF

j_gene: TRBJ2-3
v_gene: TRBV5-1
d_gene: -
CDR3aa: CASSLAALDDTQYF

j_gene: TRBJ1-1
v_gene: TRBV11-2
d_gene: -
CDR3aa: CASNHRWNTEAFF

j_gene: TRBJ2-7
v_gene: TRBV4-1
d_gene: TRBD2
CDR3aa: CASSPLAGGSYEQYF

j_gene: TRBJ2-1
v_gene: TRBV6-5
d_gene: TRBD2
CDR3aa: CASSPRGGGAGEQFF

j_gene: TRBJ1-5
v_gene: TRBV7-2
d_gene: -
CDR3aa: CASSRSNPQAQPQHF

j_gene: TRBJ2-7
v_gene: TRBV27
d_gene: -
CDR3aa: CASSFSGQNEQYF

j_gene: TRBJ1-2
v_gene: TRBV19
d_gene: TRBD1
CDR3aa: CASSPRTGARVYGYTF

j_gene: TRBJ1-2
v_gene: TRBV19
d_gene: -
CDR3aa: CASSIDTTPGAYTF

j_gene: TRBJ2-1
v_gene: TRBV2
d_gene: TRBD1
CDR3aa: CASSLGTASYNEQFF

j_gene: TRBJ2-7
v_gene: TRBV2
d_gene: -
CDR3aa: CASTEAAVQNEQYF

j_gene: TRBJ1-4
v_gene: TRBV27
d_gene: TRBD1
CDR3aa: CATSGDRPNEKLFF

j_gene: TRBJ1-5
v_gene: TRBV30
d_gene: -
CDR3aa: CAWGHLSNQPQHF

j_gene: TRBJ2-5
v_gene: TRBV9
d_gene: -
CDR3aa: CASSHGSQETQYF

j_gene: TRBJ2-3
v_gene: TRBV2
d_gene: -
CDR3aa: CASTAIGGPTDTQYF

j_gene: TRBJ1-2
v_gene: TRBV6-1
d_gene: TRBD1
CDR3aa: CASSSGTGMKGYTF